Listed here is a single TCR beta chain. Its antigen is not identified. The sample comes from a study of beta chain features in type 1 diabetes. Findings and caveats of the study: Among patients, naive, central memory and Treg TCRB repertoires appeared more similar than among healthy donors. Moderate yet significant TCRB CDR3 shortening was seen in Type 1 diabetes patients in all four CD4+ subsets. The cDNA sequencing approach could over-represent high-TCR-expressing cells.

Reverse transcription of all isolated RNA meant that expressed TCRB transcripts were sequenced. The repertoire was sequenced with immunoSEQ multiplex PCR; TCRdb's copy has only in-frame clones and lacks some. Of roughly 180,000 clones detected, less than 9.5% appear once; the ten largest clones hold about 0.95%. V lost 6 bases to trimming and J lost 8 bases; unmatched junction nucleotides: 13. CDR3 size: 18 residues. Germline V gene lookup returns CDR1 MGHDK and CDR2 SYGVNS. The chain has TRBV25-1 and TRBJ2-1, with TRBD2 matching 16 bases. This sequence was found in a woman aged 40 to 49 with type 1 diabetes. Source material: central memory CD4+ T cells from blood. In nucleotides, the CDR3 is TGTGCCAGCAGGGCCGGGACTAGCGGGAGGGTCTTGGTCGATGAGCAGTTCTTC. It translates to CASRAGTSGRVLVDEQFF.